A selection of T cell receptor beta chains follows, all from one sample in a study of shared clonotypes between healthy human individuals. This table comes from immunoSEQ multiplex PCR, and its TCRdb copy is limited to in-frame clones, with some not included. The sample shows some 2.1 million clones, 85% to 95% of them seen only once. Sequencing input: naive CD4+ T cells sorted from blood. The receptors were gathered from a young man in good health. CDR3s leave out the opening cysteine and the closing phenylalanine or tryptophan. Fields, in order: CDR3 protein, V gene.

ASRAGQETQY,TRBV6-6
ASSSGNTIY,TRBV18
ASSEVLNSPLH,TRBV6-5
ASSLISGSSYEQY,TRBV7-2
ASSKEYRYNEQF,TRBV6-6
ASSRQSSYEQY,TRBV7-2
ASSLNGVTDTQY,TRBV7-2
ASSPLNRGSSYNEQF,TRBV7-2
ASSPRGSETGDYYEQY,TRBV18
ASSASGGAEQPQH,TRBV5-1
ASSAGGMQY,TRBV14
AWRPLQLVDTQY,TRBV30
ASSTAGFPISPQH,TRBV18
ASRRLAGTHEQY,TRBV7-2
ASSFQGNTGELF,TRBV25-1
AWSSGTGSEKLF,TRBV30
ASSRRDGNQPQH,TRBV7-8
ATTLFSGNTIY,TRBV6-1
ASSYDSGASFGYT,TRBV5-5